The 15 T cell receptor beta chains in this list originate from one sample, sequenced in a study of blood T cells in healthy people across ages. For the second PCR, which ran for about 7 to 12 cycles, a sample-barcoded 5' primer and a J-beta primer mix were used. TCRdb processed the 5' RACE reads anew with MiXCR; each CDR3 protein has one entry. The sample contains roughly 1.5 million distinct CDR3 sequences, less than 45% of which appear only once. The sample consisted of blood. The receptor source for this set is a woman younger than 35 in good health.

This clonotype was recorded a few times. V is TRBV6-2 or TRBV6-3 and J is TRBJ1-4; D not certain. Deletions cut 6 bases from V and 3 bases from J, with 14 bases between. The CDR3 consists of 15 residues. Germline assignment: CDR1 MNHEY and CDR2 SVGEGT. The CDR3 loop reads CASRLRPASNEKLFF. The DNA of the CDR3 is TGTGCCAGCAGACTACGGCCGGCGTCTAATGAAAAACTGTTTTTT.

Remarks on this clonotype: A read error may account for a junction end that differs from germline. The genes are TRBV12-5 and TRBJ2-5; D perhaps matches TRBD2 (5 bases). CDR1 is LGHNT and CDR2 is FRNRAP in the germline V gene. This CDR3 has 13 amino acids. The CDR3: CVSGLDFSGTQYF. The DNA of the CDR3 is TGTGTTAGTGGTTTGGACTTTTCTGGGACCCAGTACTTC. Combining the CDR3 with reference TRBV12-5 and TRBJ2-5 gives the whole variable domain DARVTQTPRHKVTEMGQEVTMRCQPILGHNTVFWYRQTMMQGLELLAYFRNRAPLDDSGMPKDRFSAEMPDATLATLKIQPSEPRDSAVYFCVSGLDFSGTQYFGPGTRLLVL.

The chain couples TRBV25-1 to TRBJ1-4; the D gene is possibly TRBD1 (6 bases). CDR3 length: 16 amino acids. The germline gives CDR1 MGHDK, CDR2 SYGVNS. Trimming took 4 bases from V and 2 from J, leaving 14 bases between them. CDR3 sequence (DNA): TGTGCCAGCAGTGGTGGGTACAGGGTGACTAATGAAAAACTGTTTTTT. Translation: CASSGGYRVTNEKLFF. Filled out from reference TRBV25-1 and TRBJ1-4, the complete variable domain reads EADIYQTPRYLVIGTGKKITLECSQTMGHDKMYWYQQDPGMELHLIHYSYGVNSTEKGDLSSESTVSRIRTEHFPLTLESARPSHTSQYLCASSGGYRVTNEKLFFGSGTQLSVL.

The chain is built from TRBV6-1 and TRBJ1-2, with D perhaps matching TRBD1 (6 bases). This CDR3 is 15 amino acids long. The ends were cut back, 7 bases at V and 0 bases at J, with 15 bases in the middle. From germline, CDR1 is MNHNS and CDR2 SASEGT. CDR3 in amino acids: CASIPRTASNYGYTF. DNA for the CDR3: TGTGCCAGCATTCCTAGGACAGCTTCTAACTATGGCTACACCTTC.

This clonotype was found a few times. This sequence joins TRBV25-1 and TRBJ1-5; D uncertain. The CDR3 has 14 amino acids. The germline V gene has CDR1 MGHDK and CDR2 SYGVNS. Between the trimmed V and J ends, which lost 3 bases and 2 bases, there was a span of 8 bases. The CDR3 region is CASSDSKGNQPQHF. In DNA, the CDR3 is TGTGCCAGCAGTGACTCGAAAGGCAATCAGCCCCAGCATTTT. Based on the CDR3 plus reference TRBV25-1 and TRBJ1-5, the full variable domain is EADIYQTPRYLVIGTGKKITLECSQTMGHDKMYWYQQDPGMELHLIHYSYGVNSTEKGDLSSESTVSRIRTEHFPLTLESARPSHTSQYLCASSDSKGNQPQHFGDGTRLSIL.

This clonotype was observed a handful of times. This chain uses TRBV6-6 with TRBJ2-1; TRBD2 might be the D (5 bases). Germline CDR1 and CDR2: MNHNY and SVGAGI (reference sequence). The CDR3 is 15 amino acids. Trimming stripped 6 bases from V and 2 bases from J, with 14 bases between. The CDR3 DNA is TGTGCCAGCAGCCCGAAGCGGACCGCCTACAATGAGCAGTTCTTC. This codes for CASSPKRTAYNEQFF.

This clonotype occurred once. The genes are TRBV15 and TRBJ1-5; D is possibly TRBD1 (5 bases). This CDR3 is built from 15 residues. Trimming left V 8 bases short and J 5 bases short, with 19 bases between. In germline, CDR1 is LNHNV, CDR2 YYDKDF (reference sequence). CDR3 protein: CATGYRSEAHQPQHF. The CDR3 region has the DNA TGTGCCACCGGGTACAGGAGTGAGGCACATCAGCCCCAGCATTTT.

This clonotype was recorded at least ten times. The chain combines TRBV12-3 or TRBV12-4 with TRBJ2-7; D is unresolved. The CDR3 extends over 14 amino acids. V gave up 5 bases and J gave up 0 bases, with 11 bases separating them. The CDR3 DNA reads as TGTGCCAGCAGTCCAATGTCACGCTCCTACGAGCAGTACTTC. Translation gives CASSPMSRSYEQYF.

The CDR3 sequence: CASSLADRGQETQFF. The CDR3 DNA reads TGTGCCAGCAGCTTAGCTGACAGGGGACAAGAGACCCAGTTCTTC. V and J are TRBV7-9 and TRBJ2-5; 8 bases are shared with TRBD1. The J call may be incorrect, as the DNA end agrees better with TRBJ2-1. The CDR3 is 15 amino acids. CDR1 SEHNR and CDR2 FQNEAQ come from the germline V gene (reference sequence).

Worth noting for this clonotype: A much larger clone differs by one base, so this may be a read error. The V gene is TRBV6-1, the J gene TRBJ2-4; D might be TRBD1 (5 bases). The CDR3 consists of 17 residues. Trimming took off 2 bases at V and 15 bases at J, with 29 bases between the two ends. Germline CDR1 reads MNHNS; CDR2 reads SASEGT. The CDR3 spells CASSEPHGASSYNELYF. CDR3 in DNA: TGTGCCAGCAGTGAACCTCATGGGGCGAGCTCCTACAATGAGCTGTACTTC.

This clonotype has a handful of counts. This rearrangement joins TRBV7-9 to TRBJ2-7; D possibly matches TRBD1 or TRBD2 (5 bases each). V lost 5 bases to trimming and J lost 2 bases, with 13 bases between them. The germline gives CDR1 SEHNR, CDR2 FQNEAQ (reference sequence). The CDR3 is 14 amino acids. The DNA of the CDR3 is TGTGCCAGCAGCCGGGACCGAAAAACCTACGAGCAGTACTTC. Translating gives CASSRDRKTYEQYF.

This sequence joins TRBV6-5 and TRBJ2-7, with D perhaps matching TRBD1 or TRBD2 (5 bases each). CDR1 is MNHEY, CDR2 SVGAGI, per germline. This CDR3 contains 12 residues. The V end was cut by 7 bases, the J end by 5 bases, with 12 bases between. In DNA form, the CDR3 reads TGTGCCAGCATCTGCAGGGAGCACGAGCAGTACTTC. The encoded protein is CASICREHEQYF.

This clonotype was recorded a few times. The J gene is TRBJ1-5, the V gene TRBV18; no firm D call. The CDR3 contains 14 residues. Germline assignment: CDR1 KGHSH and CDR2 LQKENI. Trimming took off 3 bases at V and 7 bases at J, with 13 bases between the two ends. For the CDR3, the DNA is TGTGCCAGCTCACCCGTTGAGCAAGAGCAGCCCCAGCATTTT. Amino acids: CASSPVEQEQPQHF. The whole variable domain, remainder taken from reference TRBV18 and TRBJ1-5, is NAGVMQNPRHLVRRRGQEARLRCSPMKGHSHVYWYRQLPEEGLKFMVYLQKENIIDESGMPKERFSAEFPKEGPSILRIQQVVRGDSAAYFCASSPVEQEQPQHFGDGTRLSIL.

This clonotype occurred many times. The rearrangement joins TRBV29-1 to TRBJ2-5, with 10 bases that match TRBD1. The tail of the sequence fits TRBJ2-7 better, so the J call may be wrong. This CDR3 is 15 amino acids long. Per the germline V gene, CDR1 is SQVTM and CDR2 is ANQGSEA. CDR3 protein: CSVETPRQGANEQYF. The CDR3 region has the DNA TGCAGCGTTGAAACCCCTCGACAGGGGGCAAACGAGCAGTACTTC.

This clonotype has just a few counts. The J gene is TRBJ2-5, the V gene TRBV6-2 or TRBV6-3; D gene ambiguous. The J call could be wrong; TRBJ2-7 is a better fit for the DNA end. Per germline, CDR1 MNHEY and CDR2 SVGEGT. There are 12 residues in the CDR3. CDR3 loop: CASRGYIYEQYF. The CDR3 nucleotides are TGTGCCAGCAGGGGCTATATCTACGAGCAGTACTTC.